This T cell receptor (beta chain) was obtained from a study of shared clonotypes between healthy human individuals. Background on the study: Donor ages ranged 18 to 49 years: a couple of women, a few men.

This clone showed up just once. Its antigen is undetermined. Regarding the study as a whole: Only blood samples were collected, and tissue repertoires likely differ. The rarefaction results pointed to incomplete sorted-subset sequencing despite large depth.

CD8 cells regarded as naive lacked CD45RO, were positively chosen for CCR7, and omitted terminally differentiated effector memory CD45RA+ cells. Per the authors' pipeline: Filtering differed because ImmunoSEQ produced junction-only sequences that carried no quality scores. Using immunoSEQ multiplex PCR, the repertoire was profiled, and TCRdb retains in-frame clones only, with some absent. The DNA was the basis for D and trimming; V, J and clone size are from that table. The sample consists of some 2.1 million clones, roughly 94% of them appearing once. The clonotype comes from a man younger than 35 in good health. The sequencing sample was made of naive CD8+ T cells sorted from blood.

The CDR3 reads CASSSGLAGPSSYEQYF. The CDR3 region has the DNA TGTGCCAGCAGTTCGGGACTAGCGGGGCCAAGCTCCTACGAGCAGTACTTC. The rearrangement links TRBV27 to TRBJ2-7, with 13 bases lining up with TRBD2. This CDR3 contains 17 residues. CDR1 is MNHEY, CDR2 SMNVEV, per germline (reference sequence). Trimming took 4 bases from V and 0 from J; bases not matched to a gene: 6.